This T cell receptor (beta chain) was retrieved from a study of molecular identifiers for immune sequencing clone quantification. One entry per CDR3 protein results from TCRdb running MiXCR on the PCR reads. The sample comprises hundreds of thousands of distinct CDR3 sequences, just under 20% of which are singletons, and 0.7% to 1% rests with the top ten. Germline V gives CDR1 MNHEY, CDR2 SVGAGI. The CDR3 runs 15 residues. V lost 0 bases, J lost 2 bases, and 11 bases lay in between. With regard to this clonotype: This may come from a read error, since a much larger clone is one base off.

The specimen was naive CD8+ T cells from blood, with Jurkat cell RNA spiked in. This sample's subset: FACS-sorted CD8+CD4-CCR7+CD45RA+ naive T cells. This chain joins TRBV6-5 and TRBJ2-7; D is possibly TRBD2 (5 bases). The TCR originated in a human donor in good health. Some libraries in this study had Jurkat cell RNA spiked in. As DNA, the CDR3 is TGTGCCAGCAGTTACTCTACGGGAATTACCTACGAGCAGTACTTC. This sequence encodes CASSYSTGITYEQYF.